This record covers a single T cell receptor beta chain. Its antigen remains unidentified. Clones were read by immunoSEQ multiplex PCR, and TCRdb kept only the in-frame ones, dropping some. The table lists tens of thousands of clones, 90% to 95% of them singletons. This record comes from a study of graft-versus-host responses after intestinal transplantation. Study-wide background: Anti-thymocyte globulin induction was given to all recipients, followed by tacrolimus and steroids for around 3 years.

This CDR3 is 15 amino acids long. V was pared by 1 base and J by 2 bases, with 12 bases between. The germline gives CDR1 MNHNS, CDR2 SASEGT. Whole-study findings and limits: GvH clones appeared in recipient marrow, some first in ileum or blood. An association linked early post-transplant HvG declines with peak circulating GvH clone levels.

The sequenced sample was unstimulated CD8+ T cells sorted from spleen or lymph node cells, obtained before intestinal transplant. The chain recombines TRBV6-1 with TRBJ2-7; tentative D call: TRBD1 (5 bases). The sequence was collected from a human donor who received an intestinal transplant. The CDR3: CASSEGVDMTYEQYF. For the CDR3, the DNA is TGTGCCAGCAGTGAAGGGGTGGACATGACCTACGAGCAGTACTTC.